A selection of T cell receptor beta chains follows, all from one sample in a study of T-cell reconstitution after alpha-beta-depleted transplantation in children. TCRdb re-called the PCR reads with MiXCR, one entry per CDR3 protein. The data hold about 580,000 distinct CDR3 sequences, with more than 20% observed a single time. The starting material was PBMCs, mostly from graft donor cells, obtained 360 days after TCRalphabeta/CD19-depleted stem cell transplant. These receptors were collected from a boy under three years old who had a stem cell transplant for acute myeloid leukemia, so the T cells may come from the graft donor. Each CDR3 is given with its conserved first and last residue. A D gene is named only where the DNA matches it firmly. Clone size appears in some rows only: once, few, many, or a class for an expanded clone.

many,TRBJ2-7,TRBV4-3,NA,CASSPGLPVSYEQYF,TGCGCCAGCAGCCCCGGACTGCCAGTCTCCTACGAGCAGTACTTC
NA,TRBJ1-2,TRBV15,TRBD1,CATSRDHTGGDYGYTF,TGTGCCACCAGCAGGGACCACACAGGGGGCGACTATGGCTACACCTTC
NA,TRBJ2-5,TRBV7-9,NA,CASSLRGEGQETQYF,TGTGCCAGCAGCTTAAGGGGTGAGGGTCAAGAGACCCAGTACTTC
few,TRBJ1-5,TRBV12-3/TRBV12-4,TRBD1,CASSSSGTGRTPQHF,TGTGCCAGCAGTTCGAGCGGGACAGGGAGGACGCCCCAGCATTTT
NA,TRBJ2-3,TRBV28,NA,CASSIVWDPEDTQYF,TGTGCCAGCAGTATTGTTTGGGACCCAGAAGATACGCAGTATTTT
NA,TRBJ1-6,TRBV23-1,NA,CASSHRKRGAGKKWGSPLHF,TGCGCCAGCAGTCATCGAAAACGGGGGGCCGGCAAAAAATGGGGTTCACCCCTCCACTTT
few,TRBJ2-1,TRBV24-1,NA,CATSDLPLAGDLSYNEQFF,TGTGCCACCAGTGATCTTCCCCTCGCAGGGGACCTTTCCTACAATGAGCAGTTCTTC
many,TRBJ2-5,TRBV7-9,NA,CASSVWDIQETQYF,TGTGCCAGCAGCGTCTGGGACATCCAAGAGACCCAGTACTTC
NA,TRBJ2-7,TRBV11-3,NA,CASSLVLRGEQYF,TGTGCCAGCAGCTTAGTCCTCCGGGGCGAGCAGTACTTC
few,TRBJ1-1,TRBV12-3/TRBV12-4,TRBD1,CASSSRGPDTEAFF,TGTGCCAGCAGTTCCAGGGGGCCGGACACTGAAGCTTTCTTT
few,TRBJ1-1,TRBV7-6,NA,CASSLGVLGLGNTEAFF,TGTGCCAGCAGCCTAGGAGTCCTCGGGCTCGGGAACACTGAAGCTTTCTTT
NA,TRBJ2-2,TRBV10-3,NA,CAISEGGAGELFF,TGTGCCATCAGCGAGGGGGGAGCCGGGGAGCTGTTTTTT
many,TRBJ2-4,TRBV14,NA,CASSHRGAIQYF,TGTGCCAGCAGCCACAGGGGGGCCATTCAGTACTTC
NA,TRBJ1-1,TRBV6-2/TRBV6-3,NA,CASKRYTEAFF,TGTGCCAGCAAGAGGTACACTGAAGCTTTCTTT
many,TRBJ2-1,TRBV7-2,NA,CASSLNPYNEQFF,TGTGCCAGCAGCTTAAACCCCTACAATGAGCAGTTCTTC
NA,TRBJ2-5,TRBV12-3/TRBV12-4,TRBD2,CASSLVASGGAKTQYF,TGTGCCAGCAGTTTAGTGGCTAGCGGGGGGGCAAAGACCCAGTACTTC